This T cell receptor (beta chain) is drawn from a study of blood T cell repertoires in COVID-19. The study recruited people aged roughly 18 to 95 years across some 23 US areas. Clinical histories supplied by participants themselves formed the basis of cohort assignment. For recovered donors of Cohort 3, there were two negative PCRs, clearance, or symptom resolution. As handled by the study authors: Quantification of nucleated cells was approximated via reference gene primer amplification. TCRdb keeps only in-frame clones here, not all; method: immunoSEQ multiplex PCR. V and J calls and clone size are those listed in that table; D and trimming were worked out from the DNA. The sample yields roughly 150,000 clones, around 80% seen once. Trimming shortened V by 1 base and J by 1 base, and 10 bases separated the two germline ends. The CDR3 is 16 residues long. Germline loops: CDR1 SGHDN, CDR2 FVKESK.

The chain joins TRBV14 to TRBJ1-4; D uncertain. Sequenced sample: PBMCs or T cells enriched from blood (not recorded which). This TCR came from a man aged 35-49 years who had recovered from COVID-19. Written as DNA, the CDR3 is TGTGCCAGCAGCCAAGGGCTCGGGAGAACTAATGAAAAACTGTTTTTT. Translation gives CASSQGLGRTNEKLFF.